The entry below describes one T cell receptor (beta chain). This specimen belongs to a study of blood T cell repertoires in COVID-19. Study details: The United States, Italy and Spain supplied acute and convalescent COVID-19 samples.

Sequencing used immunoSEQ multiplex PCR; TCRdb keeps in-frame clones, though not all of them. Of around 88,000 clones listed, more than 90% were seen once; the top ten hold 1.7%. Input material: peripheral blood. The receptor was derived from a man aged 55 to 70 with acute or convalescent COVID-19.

DNA of the CDR3: TGTGCCAGCAGCTCACCGGGTGGAAATGAGCAGTTCTTC. Amino acids: CASSSPGGNEQFF. V usage is TRBV11-3 and J usage is TRBJ2-1; D is ambiguous. Per the germline V gene, CDR1 is SGHNT and CDR2 is YENEEA. Trimming left V 4 bases short and J 7 bases short, with 11 bases between. This CDR3 region has 13 residues.